The 10 T cell receptor beta chains listed next were all sequenced from one sample in a study of blood T cell repertoires in COVID-19. Measured with immunoSEQ multiplex PCR; TCRdb has only the in-frame clones, and not every one. Among about 280,000 clones listed, roughly 85% were seen once. The material sequenced was peripheral blood. These TCRs come from a woman aged 50 to 60 who had recovered from COVID-19.

The genes are TRBV9 and TRBJ2-1; TRBD2 might be the D (7 bases). Trimming took 4 bases from V and 8 from J, leaving 31 bases between them. Looked up from germline, CDR1 is SGDLS and CDR2 is YYNGEE. The length of the CDR3 is 19 residues. In DNA, the CDR3 is TGTGCCAGCAGCTCCCATCAAGGGGGGGGCCAGTCCAATTCATATGAGCAGTTCTTC. This translates into CASSSHQGGGQSNSYEQFF. The whole variable domain, filled in from reference TRBV9 and TRBJ2-1, reads DSGVTQTPKHLITATGQRVTLRCSPRSGDLSVYWYQQSLDQGLQFLIQYYNGEERAKGNILERFSAQQFPDLHSELNLSSLELGDSALYFCASSSHQGGGQSNSYEQFFGPGTRLTVL.

This chain connects TRBV30 to TRBJ2-3, with D unclear. The germline V and J ends were trimmed by 1 base and 6 bases, with 8 bases remaining between them. This CDR3 region has 12 residues. In germline, CDR1 is GTSNPN, CDR2 SVGIG (reference sequence). DNA for the CDR3: TGTGCCTGGAGTGCAGTTACGGATACGCAGTATTTT. Protein sequence: CAWSAVTDTQYF. The full variable domain, completed using reference TRBV30 and TRBJ2-3, is SQTIHQWPATLVQPVGSPLSLECTVEGTSNPNLYWYRQAAGRGLQLLFYSVGIGQISSEVPQNLSASRPQDRQFILSSKKLLLSDSGFYLCAWSAVTDTQYFGPGTRLTVL.

V and J are TRBV4-3 and TRBJ2-7, with TRBD2 matching 11 bases. CDR1 and CDR2 from the germline V gene are LGHNA and YSLEER. The CDR3 extends over 16 amino acids. The ends lost 4 bases at V and 0 bases at J; junction bases unmatched: 5. The CDR3 is CASSPGLAASSYEQYF. The CDR3 DNA follows: TGCGCCAGCAGCCCGGGACTAGCGGCCAGCTCCTACGAGCAGTACTTC.

The rearrangement uses TRBV2 and TRBJ2-3; 10 bases are a match to TRBD2. Germline V gives CDR1 SNHLY, CDR2 FYNNEI. The CDR3 runs to 15 residues. Trimming removed 8 bases from V and 0 bases from J; junction bases left unmatched: 5. The CDR3 DNA is TGTGCCAGCGCGAGGACTAGCGGTAGCACAGATACGCAGTATTTT. Its translation: CASARTSGSTDTQYF.

The genes are TRBV3-1 (or the pseudogene TRBV3-2) and TRBJ2-3; 7 nucleotides line up with TRBD1. CDR3 length: 16 amino acids. V lost 4 bases to trimming and J lost 3 bases; unmatched junction nucleotides: 10. CDR1 and CDR2 from the germline V gene are LGHDT and YNNKEL (reference sequence). The CDR3 DNA follows: TGTGCCAGCAGCCTGACAGGGTTTAGCTTAACAGATACGCAGTATTTT. Translated, it gives CASSLTGFSLTDTQYF.

V usage is TRBV7-8 and J usage is TRBJ2-7; TRBD2 matches 13 bases. The CDR3 length is 19 residues. Germline V lookup: CDR1 SGHVS, CDR2 FQNEAQ. Trimming removed 3 bases from V and 3 bases from J; junction bases left unmatched: 14. Here the CDR3 DNA reads TGTGCCAGCAGCTTCTCAACCTCAAGAGGACTAGCGGGAGTCTACGAGCAGTACTTC. This sequence encodes CASSFSTSRGLAGVYEQYF.

V and J are TRBV4-3 and TRBJ1-2; D is uncertain. Germline-derived CDR1 and CDR2 are LGHNA and YSLEER. This CDR3 spans 14 amino acids. V lost 1 base to trimming and J lost 4 bases, with 10 bases between them. The CDR3 nucleotides are TGCGCCAGCAGCCAAGTGTCAGGAAGCTATGGCTACACCTTC. Translating it yields CASSQVSGSYGYTF.

J is TRBJ2-5 and V is TRBV12-3 or TRBV12-4; the D gene is possibly TRBD2 (5 bases). Trimming stripped 7 bases from V and 4 bases from J, with 10 bases between. The CDR3 contains 12 residues. Here the CDR3 reads CASKKEAETQYF. CDR3 in DNA: TGTGCCAGCAAGAAGGAGGCAGAGACCCAGTACTTC.

The genes are TRBV30 and TRBJ2-2, with unresolved D. This CDR3 is built from 13 residues. Trimming cost V 2 bases and J 1 base, with 5 bases left between them. Germline V gene data show CDR1 as GTSNPN and CDR2 as SVGIG (reference sequence). Written as DNA, the CDR3 is TGTGCCTGGAGTACGGGGAACACCGGGGAGCTGTTTTTT. Translated, it gives CAWSTGNTGELFF. Full variable domain (missing parts from reference TRBV30 and TRBJ2-2): SQTIHQWPATLVQPVGSPLSLECTVEGTSNPNLYWYRQAAGRGLQLLFYSVGIGQISSEVPQNLSASRPQDRQFILSSKKLLLSDSGFYLCAWSTGNTGELFFGEGSRLTVL.

The table lists this clone with a count of one. The rearrangement uses TRBV28 and TRBJ1-2, with a weak D call TRBD1 (5 bases). CDR1 and CDR2 from the germline V gene are MDHEN and SYDVKM. The CDR3 is made up of 17 amino acids. V was clipped by 3 bases and J by 1 base, with 18 bases between them. The CDR3 protein is CASSFRVGAGVNYGYTF. CDR3 in DNA: TGTGCCAGCAGTTTTAGAGTAGGGGCAGGAGTTAACTATGGCTACACCTTC.